This is a list of T cell receptor beta chains from one sample in a study of graft-versus-host responses after intestinal transplantation. The data were produced by immunoSEQ multiplex PCR, yet TCRdb's version contains in-frame clones alone and is incomplete. The sample lists 95,000 or so clones, 75% to 95% occurring once. The specimen was PBMCs, collected around 450 days after intestinal transplant. These receptors were taken from a human patient who received an intestinal transplant, so some T cells may come from the graft donor. Each CDR3 is given with its conserved first and last residue. D genes are given only for firm matches. A clone size is listed for some rows: how often the clone was seen (once, few, many), or a class if it is expanded.

>TRBV6-5|-|TRBJ1-5|-|14
TGTGCCAGCAGCCCGGGGCCGATCAATCAGCCCCAGCATTTT
CASSPGPINQPQHF
>TRBV4-2|TRBD1|TRBJ1-2|-|17
TGTGCCAGCAGCCAAACCCCCAACCCGGGACAGGGGTATGGCTACACCTTC
CASSQTPNPGQGYGYTF
>TRBV19|TRBD1|TRBJ2-7|-|15
TGTGCCAGTAGTATAGATCACAGGGGCGGCGGCGAGCAGTACTTC
CASSIDHRGGGEQYF
>TRBV10-3|TRBD2|TRBJ2-1|-|13
TGTGCCATCAGTGGGACTAGCGGGGGCGCGCAGTTCTTC
CAISGTSGGAQFF
>TRBV18|-|TRBJ2-7|-|13
TGTGCCAGCTCACCGCCGGTATCCTACGAGCAGTACTTC
CASSPPVSYEQYF
>TRBV5-6|-|TRBJ2-5|-|14
TGTGCCAGCAGCTACCAAGGACAGAGAGAGACCCAGTACTTC
CASSYQGQRETQYF
>TRBV5-1|TRBD1|TRBJ2-3|-|14
TGCGCCAGCAGCAACGACAGGGGGGCAGATACGCAGTATTTT
CASSNDRGADTQYF
>TRBV5-1|-|TRBJ2-5|-|15
TGCGCCAGCAGCGTCACCCCGTCGGGGCAAGAGACCCAGTACTTC
CASSVTPSGQETQYF
>TRBV9|-|TRBJ1-3|-|16
TGTGCCAGCAGCGTCGGGCAGGACGCCTCTGGAAACACCATATATTTT
CASSVGQDASGNTIYF
>TRBV6-6|TRBD1|TRBJ2-3|-|15
TGTGCCAGCAGTTCGCAACAGGGGGCGGCAGATACGCAGTATTTT
CASSSQQGAADTQYF
>TRBV13|-|TRBJ1-5|-|12
TGTGCCAGCAGCTTAGGATACCAGCCCCAGCATTTT
CASSLGYQPQHF
>TRBV10-2|-|TRBJ1-1|-|12
TGCGCCAGCAGTGATATGGAGGTGAAAGCTTTCTTT
CASSDMEVKAFF
>TRBV18|-|TRBJ2-7|-|14
TGTGCCAGCTCACCAGACAGGACCAACTACGAGCAGTACTTC
CASSPDRTNYEQYF
>TRBV7-8|-|TRBJ1-6|-|16
TGTGCCAGCAGCTCAACAGGGTCGGGGGATAATTCACCCCTCCACTTT
CASSSTGSGDNSPLHF
>TRBV4-1|-|TRBJ1-1|-|13
TGCGCCAGCAGCGCGGGGATGAACACTGAAGCTTTCTTT
CASSAGMNTEAFF
>TRBV12-5|-|TRBJ1-1|-|14
TGTGCTAGTGGTTTCGGGGGGACGAACACTGAAGCTTTCTTT
CASGFGGTNTEAFF
>TRBV5-4|-|TRBJ1-1|once|13
TGTGCCAGCAGCTTGGATGTGAACACTGAAGCTTTCTTT
CASSLDVNTEAFF
>TRBV10-3|TRBD2|TRBJ2-2|-|17
TGTGCCACCAAGGGGACTAGCGGGGAAGAGATCACCGGGGAGCTGTTTTTT
CATKGTSGEEITGELFF
>TRBV6-5|-|TRBJ1-4|-|12
TGTGCCAGCAGGAGTACTAATGAAAAACTGTTTTTT
CASRSTNEKLFF
>TRBV10-2|TRBD2|TRBJ2-1|-|11
TGCGCCAGCAGTGACCACTCGGGGGGGTTCTTC
CASSDHSGGFF
>TRBV6-6|TRBD1|TRBJ2-7|-|14
TGTGCCAGCAGTTTGGCAGGGGGCCGGTTCGAGCAGTACTTC
CASSLAGGRFEQYF
>TRBV11-2|-|TRBJ2-3|-|16
TGTGCCAGCGCCCCAATGGGCGGTCCTAGCACAGATACGCAGTATTTT
CASAPMGGPSTDTQYF
>TRBV11-2|-|TRBJ1-1|-|14
TGTGCCAGCAGCTTAGACCCCCCGGGCACTGAAGCTTTCTTT
CASSLDPPGTEAFF
>TRBV19|-|TRBJ1-1|-|13
TGTGCCAGTAGTATAGGGCGGAGTCCTGAAGCTTTCTTT
CASSIGRSPEAFF
>TRBV10-3|TRBD2|TRBJ2-1|-|14
TGTGCCATCAGGGGCGGACTAGCCGACAATGAGCAGTTCTTC
CAIRGGLADNEQFF
>TRBV7-9|-|TRBJ1-1|-|13
TGTGCCAGCAGCTCTGACAGGTGGACTGAAGCTTTCTTT
CASSSDRWTEAFF
>TRBV21-1|-|TRBJ2-7|once|14
TGTGCCAGCAGCGCACAGGACATTACCCACGAGCAGTACTTC
CASSAQDITHEQYF
>TRBV29-1|TRBD1|TRBJ1-1|-|13
TGCAGCGTTGAGGGACAGGAGAACACTGAAGCTTTCTTT
CSVEGQENTEAFF
>TRBV6-5|-|TRBJ1-1|-|12
TGTGCCAGCAGTGTGGGGAACACTGAAGCTTTCTTT
CASSVGNTEAFF
>TRBV29-1|-|TRBJ2-7|-|14
TGCAGCGTTGAAGAGGAGGGAAACTCCTACGAGCAGTACTTC
CSVEEEGNSYEQYF
>TRBV6-5|TRBD2|TRBJ2-7|-|16
TGTGCCAGCAGTTCAACCCCTAGCGGGGGGGCCTCCGAGCAGTACTTC
CASSSTPSGGASEQYF
>TRBV5-1|-|TRBJ2-1|-|14
TGCGCCAGCCATGGGCCTCCCGAGGGTAATGAGCAGTTCTTC
CASHGPPEGNEQFF
>TRBV6-5|-|TRBJ1-1|-|14
TGTGCCAGCAGTCTGTCCGTCCGGGGCGCTGAAGCTTTCTTT
CASSLSVRGAEAFF
>TRBV5-1|TRBD2|TRBJ2-7|-|15
TGCGCCAGCAGCAACAATAGCGGGGGAGGCTACGAGCAGTACTTC
CASSNNSGGGYEQYF
>TRBV15|TRBD1|TRBJ1-2|-|13
TGTGCCACCAGCAGGGAGGGGGCGAGGGGCTACACCTTC
CATSREGARGYTF
>TRBV27|-|TRBJ1-1|-|19
TGTGCCAGCAGTTCCCGAAGTTTAGTTATCCGAAATCGGAGCCCTGAAGCTTTCTTT
CASSSRSLVIRNRSPEAFF
>TRBV9|-|TRBJ2-7|-|9
TGTGCCAGCCGCTATGAGCAGTACTTC
CASRYEQYF
>TRBV11-2|-|TRBJ1-1|once|14
TGTGCCAGCAGCTCCCCTTCTGTCGACAGGGAAGCTTTCTTT
CASSSPSVDREAFF
>TRBV21-1|-|TRBJ1-1|-|11
TGTGCCAGCAGCCCCCCCCCTCCGCTTTTCTTT
CASSPPPPLFF
>TRBV5-1|-|TRBJ1-1|-|14
TGCGCCAGCAGCTTGGTCCAGCTAAACACTGAAGCTTTCTTT
CASSLVQLNTEAFF
>TRBV15|-|TRBJ2-5|once|15
TGTGCCACCAGCAGCCGACTGACTTTGGGGGGGACCCAGTACTTC
CATSSRLTLGGTQYF
>TRBV7-2|-|TRBJ1-3|-|15
TGTGCCAGCAGCTTGACTGACTTCTCTGGAAACACCATATATTTT
CASSLTDFSGNTIYF
>TRBV7-3|TRBD1|TRBJ1-6|-|15
TGTGCCAGCAGCACCTCCAGGGGGCTTCACTCACCCCTCCACTTT
CASSTSRGLHSPLHF
>TRBV7-9|TRBD1|TRBJ2-3|-|14
TGTGCCAGCAGCACCGTGACAGGGGCAGATACGCAGTATTTT
CASSTVTGADTQYF
>TRBV9|-|TRBJ2-3|-|15
TGTGCCAGCAGCGCCGGACTGACGGGCACAGATACGCAGTATTTT
CASSAGLTGTDTQYF
>TRBV5-1|-|TRBJ1-2|-|14
TGCGCCAGCAGCTTGGAGGCCGCTGGGGGGACGGTCACCTTC
CASSLEAAGGTVTF
>TRBV10-1|TRBD1|TRBJ2-7|-|15
TGCGCCAGCAGCCGGGGACAGGGGGCGTCCTACGAGCAGTACTTC
CASSRGQGASYEQYF
>TRBV12-5|-|TRBJ1-2|-|15
TGTGCTAGTGGTTTGGGGCAGGACCTTAACTATGGCTACACCTTC
CASGLGQDLNYGYTF
>TRBV7-6|TRBD1|TRBJ1-5|-|15
TGTGCCAGCAGCTTAGGAACAGGGGGCGACCAGCCCCAGCATTTT
CASSLGTGGDQPQHF
>TRBV6-4|TRBD1|TRBJ2-3|-|14
TGTGCCAGCAGTGGACAGGGCGACGCAGATACGCAGTATTTT
CASSGQGDADTQYF
>TRBV5-5|-|TRBJ2-7|-|13
TGTGCCAGCAGCACATATAGGGCCTACGAGCAGTACTTC
CASSTYRAYEQYF
>TRBV18|-|TRBJ1-2|-|14
TGTGCCAGCTCACCACCCGACGGGAACTATGGCTACACCTTC
CASSPPDGNYGYTF
>TRBV6-5|-|TRBJ1-2|-|13
TGTGCCAGCAGTTACTCAGTAGGCTATGGCTACACCTTC
CASSYSVGYGYTF
>TRBV18|-|TRBJ2-2|once|13
TGTGCCAGCTCAACGTCGCTGACCGGGGAGCTGTTTTTT
CASSTSLTGELFF
>TRBV5-1|-|TRBJ1-4|-|17
TGCGCCAGCAGCTTGGGACACAGGGTCGGGACTAATGAAAAACTGTTTTTT
CASSLGHRVGTNEKLFF
>TRBV7-3|-|TRBJ1-2|-|13
TGTGCCAGCAGCTTCCGGGACGGCGATGGCTACACCTTC
CASSFRDGDGYTF
>TRBV10-1|TRBD1|TRBJ1-1|-|14
TGCGCCAGCAGCAGGACAGGGGCGGACACTGAAGCTTTCTTT
CASSRTGADTEAFF
>TRBV7-3|-|TRBJ2-7|-|13
TGTGCCAGCAGCTCATATAGGGGCGACGAGCAGTACTTC
CASSSYRGDEQYF
>TRBV6-1|-|TRBJ2-3|-|11
TGTGCCAGCAGCGCCACAGATACGCAGTATTTT
CASSATDTQYF